This T cell receptor beta chain was identified during a study of human T cells and chemical hapten exposure. V shed 5 bases and J shed 5 bases, with 12 bases lying between them. The CDR3 has 14 amino acids. In germline, CDR1 is MNHEY, CDR2 SVGEGT. Time point of the sample: patch test 1, 2 weeks after DPC sensitization. Described treatment: therapeutic diphenylcyclopropenone sensitization with weekly scalp DPC. Library construction involved attaching unique molecular identifiers to individual cDNA molecules, which allowed quantitative, reproducible TCR counting. TCRdb reprocessed the RACE reads with MiXCR, giving one entry per CDR3 protein. There are just under 350,000 distinct CDR3 sequences in the sample; around 7% occur only once, and about 8% lies in the top ten. Ten or more counts support this clonotype.

This chain links TRBV6-2 or TRBV6-3 with TRBJ2-2, with a tentative D call TRBD1 (5 bases). This specimen was whole blood, taken in connection with sensitization to the hapten diphenylcyclopropenone (DPC). The TCR comes from a woman under 30 with alopecia areata. Some clones in this sample may be carry-over from other donors' samples. CDR3 region: CASSLTGETGELFF. The CDR3 DNA sequence: TGTGCCAGCAGTCTCACAGGAGAAACCGGGGAGCTGTTTTTT.